This T cell receptor (beta chain) originates from a study of blood T cell repertoires in COVID-19 (dated by TCRdb to 2018 to 2021). Background on the whole study: Samples covering the acute and convalescent phases of COVID-19 were provided by collaborators in the United States, Italy and Spain. The prospective study material was composed of cDNA or gDNA derived from T cells, B-cell-depleted T cells, or PBMCs. Subjects who had been exposed to COVID-19, were actively infected with it, or had recovered from it provided the deeply sampled blood TCRbeta repertoires that made up the dataset. The repertoires were released in a freely available public database meant as a resource for research on the immune response to SARS-CoV-2. Samples were obtained from the ongoing ImmuneRACE study (first 160 participants) and from some 1,200 subjects provided by 6 global collaborators. Sample metadata almost always included a de-identified subject ID, COVID-19 status, age in years and sex. Where HLA class I and class II types were available, the types were taken from metadata supplied by the sample provider, not from assay-based typing. The paper's findings and limits, for the study overall: Clinical and demographic metadata were provided uncurated, with the amount varying by source and participant.

This clone has only a few counts. Its cognate antigen has yet to be identified. Base qualities are not at hand, and no much larger clone is one base apart. TCRbeta CDR3 regions were amplified from genomic DNA by means of the immunoSEQ Assay, a bias-controlled multiplex PCR. For the original study's pipeline: Within the assay, amplification of reference gene primers was used to estimate how many nucleated cells each sample contained. To quantify the absolute abundance of each unique TCRbeta CDR3 rearrangement, sequence reads were collapsed and filtered. For each sample, productive Simpson clonality was calculated as the square root of Simpson's diversity index across productive rearrangements. In TCRdb, the immuneACCESS table is reduced to in-frame sequences with V and J assigned. These tables do not hold every clone; where another copy was compared, an unresolved V gene accounts for under half, and the others remain unexplained. The V and J calls and clone size are taken from that table; D and trimming were inferred from the DNA. The sample profile shows 25,000 to 35,000 clones; under 85% of them were found once. The top ten constitute under 45% of the sample.

Each collaborating institution followed its own protocols to collect whole blood in K2EDTA tubes. Collaborator samples were shipped for TCRbeta analysis as frozen whole blood, isolated PBMCs, or DNA extracted from either sample type. Spanning cysteine to phenylalanine, the CDR3 consists of 13 amino acids. The only DNA kept is the CDR3, 39 bases in frame from the first base. Trimming removed 1 base from V and 8 bases from J; the gene matches leave 3 bases unexplained. CDR1 and CDR2, per the germline V gene, are MGHRA and YSYEKL. This clonotype was obtained from an elderly woman with acute or convalescent COVID-19. The specimen was peripheral blood. Here the chain combines TRBV4-1 and TRBJ1-2; 8 junctional bases match TRBD1. The DNA sequence is given as TGCGCCAGCAGCCAAGGGACAGGGTTCGGCTACACCTTC. Its protein is CASSQGTGFGYTF.